Included here is one TCR beta chain sequence, with context. What it recognizes is unknown. The data were taken from a study of vaccination and CD4 T cells after COVID-19. Study-level information: Convalescent persons amounted to six males plus four females, two of whom were Hispanic. Study conclusions and caveats: When vaccine-specific clones from convalescent patients were examined, 304 of 307 were spike mono-reactive.

Treatment described: approximately 11-day PBMC culture with coronavirus spike peptide pools or control peptides (ViraFEST assay). This CDR3 comprises 15 residues. Germline V gene data show CDR1 as MDHEN and CDR2 as SYDVKM. V lost 5 bases, J lost 7 bases, and 21 bases lay in between. At the Johns Hopkins FTIC core, DNA taken from cultured CD4+ T cells was sequenced by way of the Oncomine TCR Beta short-read assay. CD4+ T cells were cultured, and genomic DNA was extracted from them. One entry per CDR3 protein, called by TCRdb with MiXCR from the PCR reads. Here the sample spans fewer than 15,000 distinct CDR3 sequences, about two fifths being singletons.

The source of this sequence is a human donor who had recovered from COVID-19. The chain uses TRBV28 and TRBJ2-7; D may be TRBD2 (6 bases). Sample: CD4+ T cells from blood, cultured in vitro. The CDR3: CASSVSSGYPKEQYF. As DNA, the CDR3 is TGTGCCAGCAGTGTAAGCAGCGGGTACCCTAAGGAGCAGTACTTC.